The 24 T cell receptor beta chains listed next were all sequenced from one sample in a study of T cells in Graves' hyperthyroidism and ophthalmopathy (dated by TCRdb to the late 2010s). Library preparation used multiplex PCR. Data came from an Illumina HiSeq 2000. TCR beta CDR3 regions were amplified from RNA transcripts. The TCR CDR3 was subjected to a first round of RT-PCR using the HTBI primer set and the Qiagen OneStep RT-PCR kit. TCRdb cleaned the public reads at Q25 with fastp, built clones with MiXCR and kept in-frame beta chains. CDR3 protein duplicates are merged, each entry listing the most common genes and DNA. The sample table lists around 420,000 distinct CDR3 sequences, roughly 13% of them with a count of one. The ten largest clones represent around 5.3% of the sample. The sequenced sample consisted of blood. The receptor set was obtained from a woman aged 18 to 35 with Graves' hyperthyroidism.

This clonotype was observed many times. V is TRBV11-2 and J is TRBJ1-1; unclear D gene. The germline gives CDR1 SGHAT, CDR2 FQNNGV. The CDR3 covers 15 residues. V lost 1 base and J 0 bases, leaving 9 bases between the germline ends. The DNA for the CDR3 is TGTGCCAGCAGCTTAGTCGGGGAGCTGAACACTGAAGCTTTCTTT. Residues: CASSLVGELNTEAFF.

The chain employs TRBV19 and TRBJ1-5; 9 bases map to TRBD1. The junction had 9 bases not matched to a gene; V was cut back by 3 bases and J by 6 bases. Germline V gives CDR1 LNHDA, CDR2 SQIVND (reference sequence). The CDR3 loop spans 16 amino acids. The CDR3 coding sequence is TGTGCCAGTAGTATTCTCACCGGGACAGGGCGTCAGCCCCAGCATTTT. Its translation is CASSILTGTGRQPQHF.

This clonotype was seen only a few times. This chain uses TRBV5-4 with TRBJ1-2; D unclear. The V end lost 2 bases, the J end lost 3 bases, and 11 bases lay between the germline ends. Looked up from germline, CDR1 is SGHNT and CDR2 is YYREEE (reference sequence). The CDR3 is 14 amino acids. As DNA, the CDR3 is TGTGCCAGCAGCTTCACCACAGAACACTATGGCTACACCTTC. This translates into CASSFTTEHYGYTF.

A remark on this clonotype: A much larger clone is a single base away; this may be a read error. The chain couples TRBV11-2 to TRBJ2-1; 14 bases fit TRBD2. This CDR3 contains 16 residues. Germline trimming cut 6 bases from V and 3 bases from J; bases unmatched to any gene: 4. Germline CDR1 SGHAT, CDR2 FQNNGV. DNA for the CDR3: TGTGCCAGCAGGGGACTAGCGGGAGCTTTCTACAATGAGCAGTTCTTC. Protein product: CASRGLAGAFYNEQFF.

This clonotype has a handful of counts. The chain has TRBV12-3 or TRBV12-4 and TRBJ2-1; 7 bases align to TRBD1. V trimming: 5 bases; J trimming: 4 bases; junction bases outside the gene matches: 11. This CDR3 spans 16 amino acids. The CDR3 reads CASSPRGLTEYNEQFF. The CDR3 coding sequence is TGTGCCAGCAGTCCCAGGGGGTTAACCGAATACAATGAGCAGTTCTTC.

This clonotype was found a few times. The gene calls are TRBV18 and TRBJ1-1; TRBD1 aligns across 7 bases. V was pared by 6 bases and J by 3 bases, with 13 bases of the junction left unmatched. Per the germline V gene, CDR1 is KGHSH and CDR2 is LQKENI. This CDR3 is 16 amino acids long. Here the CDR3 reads CASSSSGTVPYTEAFF. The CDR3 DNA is TGTGCCAGCTCTTCTAGCGGGACAGTCCCATACACTGAAGCTTTCTTT.

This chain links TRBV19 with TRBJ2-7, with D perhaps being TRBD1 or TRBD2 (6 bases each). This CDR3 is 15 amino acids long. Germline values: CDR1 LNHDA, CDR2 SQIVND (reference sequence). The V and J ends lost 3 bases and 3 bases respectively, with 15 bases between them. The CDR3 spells CASSMTRGSLYEQYF. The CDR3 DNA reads TGTGCCAGTAGTATGACTAGGGGGAGCCTCTACGAGCAGTACTTC. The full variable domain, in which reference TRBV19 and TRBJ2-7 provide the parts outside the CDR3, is DGGITQSPKYLFRKEGQNVTLSCEQNLNHDAMYWYRQDPGQGLRLIYYSQIVNDFQKGDIAEGYSVSREKKESFPLTVTSAQKNPTAFYLCASSMTRGSLYEQYFGPGTRLTVT.

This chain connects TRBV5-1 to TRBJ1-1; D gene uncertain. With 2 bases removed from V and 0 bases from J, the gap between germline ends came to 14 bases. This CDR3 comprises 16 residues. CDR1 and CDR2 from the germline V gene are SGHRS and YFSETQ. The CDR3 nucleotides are TGCGCCAGCAGCTTTGACACCGATCTAATGAACACTGAAGCTTTCTTT. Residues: CASSFDTDLMNTEAFF.

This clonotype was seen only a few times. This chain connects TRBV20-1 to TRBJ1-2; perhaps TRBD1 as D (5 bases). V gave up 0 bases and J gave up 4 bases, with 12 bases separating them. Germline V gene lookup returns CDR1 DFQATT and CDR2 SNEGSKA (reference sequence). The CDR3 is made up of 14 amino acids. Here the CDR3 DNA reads TGCAGTGCTAGAGATCGGGGGGAGAGCTATGGCTACACCTTC. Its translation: CSARDRGESYGYTF.

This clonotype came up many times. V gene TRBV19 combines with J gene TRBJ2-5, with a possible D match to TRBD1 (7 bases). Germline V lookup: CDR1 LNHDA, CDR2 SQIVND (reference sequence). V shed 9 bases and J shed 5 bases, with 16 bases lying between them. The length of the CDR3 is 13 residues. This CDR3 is CASSSTGRETQYF. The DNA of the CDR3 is TGTGCCAGCAGCTCGACAGGGAGGGAGACCCAGTACTTC.

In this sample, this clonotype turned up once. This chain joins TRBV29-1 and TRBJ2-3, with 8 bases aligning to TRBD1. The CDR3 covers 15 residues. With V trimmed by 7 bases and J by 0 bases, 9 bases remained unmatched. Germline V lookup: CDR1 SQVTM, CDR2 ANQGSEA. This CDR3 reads CSAAGTGHSTDTQYF. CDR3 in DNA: TGCAGCGCCGCCGGGACAGGCCATAGCACAGATACGCAGTATTTT.

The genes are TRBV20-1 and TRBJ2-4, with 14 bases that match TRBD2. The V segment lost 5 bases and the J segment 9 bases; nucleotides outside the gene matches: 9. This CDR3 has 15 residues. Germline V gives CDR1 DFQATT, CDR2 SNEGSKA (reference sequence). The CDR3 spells CSAPGLAGGRVIQYF. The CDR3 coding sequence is TGCAGTGCTCCCGGACTAGCGGGAGGTAGGGTCATTCAGTACTTC.

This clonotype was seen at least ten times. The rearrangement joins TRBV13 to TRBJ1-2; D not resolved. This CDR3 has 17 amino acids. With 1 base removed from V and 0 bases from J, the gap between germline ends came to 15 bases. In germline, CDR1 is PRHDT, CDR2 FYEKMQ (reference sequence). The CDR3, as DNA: TGTGCCAGCAGCTTAGCCCGAAGTAGTCATCCTAACTATGGCTACACCTTC. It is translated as CASSLARSSHPNYGYTF.

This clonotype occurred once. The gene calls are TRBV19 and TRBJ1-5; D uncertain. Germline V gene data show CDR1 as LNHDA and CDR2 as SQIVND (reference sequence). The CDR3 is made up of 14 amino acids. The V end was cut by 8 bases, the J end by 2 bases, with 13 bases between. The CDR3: CASATAGGNQPQHF. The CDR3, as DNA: TGTGCCAGTGCCACCGCGGGCGGCAATCAGCCCCAGCATTTT.

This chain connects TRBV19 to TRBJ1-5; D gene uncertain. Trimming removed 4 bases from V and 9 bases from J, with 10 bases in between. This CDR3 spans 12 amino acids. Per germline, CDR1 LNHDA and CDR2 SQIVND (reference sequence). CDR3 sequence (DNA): TGTGCCAGTAGTACCCATAAGGCGCCCCAGCATTTT. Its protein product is CASSTHKAPQHF.

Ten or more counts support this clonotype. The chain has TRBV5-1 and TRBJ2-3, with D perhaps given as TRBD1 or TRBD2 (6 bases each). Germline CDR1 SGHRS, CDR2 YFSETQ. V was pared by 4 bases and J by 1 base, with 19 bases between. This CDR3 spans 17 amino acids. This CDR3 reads CASSPGTRTGGTDTQYF. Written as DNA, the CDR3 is TGCGCCAGCAGCCCGGGGACAAGGACGGGGGGCACAGATACGCAGTATTTT.

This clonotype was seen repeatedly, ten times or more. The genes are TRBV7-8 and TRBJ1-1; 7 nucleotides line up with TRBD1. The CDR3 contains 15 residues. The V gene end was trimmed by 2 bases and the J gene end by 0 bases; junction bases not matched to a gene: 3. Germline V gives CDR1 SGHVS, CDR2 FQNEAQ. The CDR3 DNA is TGTGCCAGCAGCTTACGACAGGGCATGAACACTGAAGCTTTCTTT. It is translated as CASSLRQGMNTEAFF.

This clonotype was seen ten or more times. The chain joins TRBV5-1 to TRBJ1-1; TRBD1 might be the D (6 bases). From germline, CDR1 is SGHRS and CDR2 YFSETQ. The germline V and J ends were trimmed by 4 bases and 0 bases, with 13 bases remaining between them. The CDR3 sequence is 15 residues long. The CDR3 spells CASSPMGAMNTEAFF. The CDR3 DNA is TGCGCCAGCAGCCCCATGGGGGCCATGAACACTGAAGCTTTCTTT.

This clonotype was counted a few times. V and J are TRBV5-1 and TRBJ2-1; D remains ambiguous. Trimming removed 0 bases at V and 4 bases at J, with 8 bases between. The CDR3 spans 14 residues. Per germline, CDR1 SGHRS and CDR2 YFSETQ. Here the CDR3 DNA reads TGCGCCAGCAGCTTGGCTATGAATTACAATGAGCAGTTCTTC. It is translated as CASSLAMNYNEQFF.

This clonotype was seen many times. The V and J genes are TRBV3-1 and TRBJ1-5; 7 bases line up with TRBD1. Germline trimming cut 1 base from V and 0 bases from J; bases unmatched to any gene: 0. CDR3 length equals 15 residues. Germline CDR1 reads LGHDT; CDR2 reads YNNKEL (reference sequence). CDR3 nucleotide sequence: TGTGCCAGCAGCCAAGGACAGGGTAGCAATCAGCCCCAGCATTTT. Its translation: CASSQGQGSNQPQHF.

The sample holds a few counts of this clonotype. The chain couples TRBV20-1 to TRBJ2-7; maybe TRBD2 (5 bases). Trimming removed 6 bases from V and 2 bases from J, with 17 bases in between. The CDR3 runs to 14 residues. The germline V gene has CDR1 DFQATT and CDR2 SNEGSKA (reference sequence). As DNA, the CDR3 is TGCAGTGCCCCCGGGGTACTCCTTACCTACGAGCAGTACTTC. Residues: CSAPGVLLTYEQYF.

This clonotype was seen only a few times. The CDR3 reads CASSMWGYNEQFF. The CDR3 DNA sequence: TGTGCCAGTAGTATGTGGGGGTACAATGAGCAGTTCTTC. The chain is built from TRBV19 and TRBJ2-1; either TRBD1 or TRBD2 may supply D (5 bases each). The germline V and J ends were trimmed by 3 bases and 4 bases, with 7 bases remaining between them. This CDR3 is 13 amino acids long. The V gene's germline CDR1 is LNHDA and CDR2 SQIVND (reference sequence).

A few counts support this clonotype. The CDR3 is CASTKTGANEKLFF. The CDR3 DNA is TGTGCCAGCACTAAGACAGGTGCTAATGAAAAACTGTTTTTT. The chain has TRBV6-1 and TRBJ1-4; possible D gene TRBD1, 6 bases. The CDR3 runs to 14 residues. V lost 7 bases, J lost 3 bases, and 12 bases lay in between. Germline V gives CDR1 MNHNS, CDR2 SASEGT.

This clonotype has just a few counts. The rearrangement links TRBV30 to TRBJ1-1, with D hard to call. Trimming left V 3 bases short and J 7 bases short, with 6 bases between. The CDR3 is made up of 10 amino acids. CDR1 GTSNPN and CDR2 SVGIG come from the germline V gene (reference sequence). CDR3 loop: CAWRQIEAFF. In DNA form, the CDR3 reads TGTGCCTGGAGACAGATTGAAGCTTTCTTT.